These T cell receptor beta chains were read from a single sample in a study of T cell changes during pregnancy in multiple sclerosis. TCRdb keeps only in-frame clones here, not all; method: immunoSEQ multiplex PCR. The sample carries around 35,000 clones, roughly nine tenths recorded once. Specimen: CD4+ T cells from peripheral blood mononuclear cells, collected after pregnancy. Source of these receptors: a female donor with multiple sclerosis, enrolled in a pregnancy study. Each CDR3 is given with its conserved first and last residue. A D gene is named only where the DNA matches it firmly. Clone size is stated in some rows and not others, as once, few, many or a class when expanded.

J | V | size | D | CDR3 | DNA
TRBJ1-1 | TRBV27 | . | TRBD1 | CASSSISGQVPEAFF | TGTGCCAGCAGTTCTATTTCGGGACAGGTTCCTGAAGCTTTCTTT
TRBJ1-1 | TRBV6-5 | . | . | CASSYSGRGTEAFF | TGTGCCAGCAGTTACTCAGGACGGGGGACTGAAGCTTTCTTT
TRBJ2-1 | TRBV28 | . | TRBD2 | CASSLAPTSYNEQFF | TGTGCCAGCTCACTAGCGCCTACTTCCTACAATGAGCAGTTCTTC
TRBJ2-4 | TRBV18 | . | TRBD1 | CASSPLGTGDYKNIQYF | TGTGCCAGCTCACCACTCGGGACAGGGGATTACAAAAACATTCAGTACTTC
TRBJ1-3 | TRBV28 | . | . | CASSLESSGNTIYF | TGTGCCAGCAGTTTGGAGTCCTCTGGAAACACCATATATTTT
TRBJ2-1 | TRBV20-1 | . | . | CSAREWEQFF | TGCAGTGCTAGGGAGTGGGAGCAGTTCTTC
TRBJ1-3 | TRBV7-9 | . | TRBD1 | CASSWPGQGNSGNTIYF | TGTGCCAGCAGCTGGCCCGGACAGGGGAACTCTGGAAACACCATATATTTT
TRBJ2-7 | TRBV5-4 | . | . | CASSLSKRGGSYEQYF | TGTGCCAGCAGCTTAAGCAAGAGGGGGGGGAGCTACGAGCAGTACTTC
TRBJ2-7 | TRBV27 | . | TRBD1 | CASSLLGQGSYEQYF | TGTGCCAGCAGTTTATTGGGACAGGGGTCCTACGAGCAGTACTTC
TRBJ2-5 | TRBV28 | . | . | CASTLAGETQYF | TGTGCCAGCACCCTCGCCGGAGAGACCCAGTACTTC
TRBJ2-5 | TRBV7-2 | . | . | CASSLKRETQYF | TGTGCCAGCAGCTTAAAGAGAGAGACCCAGTACTTC
TRBJ1-2 | TRBV6-5 | . | . | CASRKGDGSGYGYTF | TGTGCCAGCCGAAAGGGGGATGGCAGTGGTTATGGCTACACCTTC
TRBJ2-1 | TRBV28 | . | TRBD1 | CASSSPGQDYNEQFF | TGTGCCAGCAGTTCCCCGGGACAGGACTACAATGAGCAGTTCTTC
TRBJ1-2 | TRBV7-2 | . | . | CASSLEAGPDYGYTF | TGTGCCAGCAGCTTAGAGGCAGGGCCTGATTATGGCTACACCTTC
TRBJ2-1 | TRBV11-2 | . | TRBD2 | CASSLLLAASSYNEQFF | TGTGCCAGCAGCTTATTACTAGCGGCAAGCTCCTACAATGAGCAGTTCTTC
TRBJ2-2 | TRBV7-8 | . | . | CASSSTVMNTGELFF | TGTGCCAGCAGCTCGACAGTCATGAACACCGGGGAGCTGTTTTTT
TRBJ2-5 | TRBV5-4 | once | . | CASSPRAGVGETQYF | TGTGCCAGCAGCCCCCGGGCAGGGGTGGGGGAGACCCAGTACTTC
TRBJ2-1 | TRBV28 | . | TRBD2 | CASSRAGGYNEQFF | TGTGCCAGCAGTCGAGCGGGAGGGTACAATGAGCAGTTCTTC
TRBJ1-2 | TRBV10-3 | . | TRBD1 | CAILQGAGYGYTF | TGTGCCATCTTACAGGGGGCGGGCTATGGCTACACCTTC
TRBJ1-5 | TRBV19 | . | . | CASRVGVDSNQPQHF | TGTGCCAGTAGGGTCGGGGTGGATAGCAATCAGCCCCAGCATTTT
TRBJ2-3 | TRBV5-5 | . | . | CASSLADTQYF | TGTGCCAGCAGCTTGGCGGATACGCAGTATTTT
TRBJ2-5 | TRBV5-4 | . | . | CASSDRSRGQETQYF | TGTGCCAGCAGCGATCGGTCCCGGGGGCAAGAGACCCAGTACTTC
TRBJ2-3 | TRBV27 | . | . | CASSLFGQGFPTDTQYF | TGTGCCAGCAGTCTATTTGGCCAGGGGTTCCCCACAGATACGCAGTATTTT
TRBJ1-5 | TRBV11-3 | . | . | CASSPGAGGNQPQHF | TGTGCCAGCAGCCCGGGGGCGGGGGGGAATCAGCCCCAGCATTTT
TRBJ2-2 | TRBV18 | . | . | CASSPSPAGNTGELFF | TGTGCCAGCTCACCAAGCCCAGCGGGGAACACCGGGGAGCTGTTTTTT
TRBJ1-1 | TRBV27 | . | TRBD1 | CASSGDRGVEAFF | TGTGCCAGCAGTGGGGACAGGGGGGTTGAAGCTTTCTTT
TRBJ1-1 | TRBV7-9 | . | . | CASSHPPGLNTEAFF | TGTGCCAGCAGTCACCCCCCAGGGTTGAACACTGAAGCTTTCTTT
TRBJ2-5 | TRBV2 | . | . | CASSTLSETAQRETQYF | TGTGCCAGCAGTACCCTGTCCGAGACAGCTCAGCGAGAGACCCAGTACTTC
TRBJ2-2 | TRBV5-1 | . | TRBD1 | CASSHRTGTGTFSNTGELFF | TGCGCCAGCAGTCATCGAACCGGGACAGGGACCTTTTCGAACACCGGGGAGCTGTTTTTT
TRBJ2-5 | TRBV4-2 | . | . | CASSQDRGAEETQYF | TGTGCCAGCAGCCAAGATCGCGGGGCCGAAGAGACCCAGTACTTC
TRBJ2-2 | TRBV19 | . | TRBD2 | CASSILAGSTGELFF | TGTGCCAGTAGTATCCTAGCGGGGTCCACCGGGGAGCTGTTTTTT
TRBJ1-2 | TRBV18 | . | TRBD1 | CASSPDRDYGYTF | TGTGCCAGCTCACCAGACAGGGACTATGGCTACACCTTC
TRBJ1-2 | TRBV28 | . | . | CASSLIAPAGYTF | TGTGCCAGCAGTTTAATAGCCCCGGCGGGCTACACCTTC
TRBJ1-2 | TRBV2 | . | . | CASSDRNYGYTF | TGTGCCAGCAGTGATCGGAACTATGGCTACACCTTC
TRBJ2-2 | TRBV10-3 | . | . | CAISGDTDLFRELFF | TGTGCCATCTCGGGTGATACGGACTTATTCCGGGAGCTGTTTTTT
TRBJ1-4 | TRBV19 | few | . | CASSRGHNEKLFF | TGTGCCAGTAGTAGAGGTCATAATGAAAAACTGTTTTTT
TRBJ2-2 | TRBV7-6 | few | TRBD1 | CASSPRTGSAGELFF | TGTGCCAGCAGCCCTCGGACAGGATCGGCCGGGGAGCTGTTTTTT
TRBJ1-2 | TRBV14 | . | . | CASSQDPIRRGKGYTF | TGTGCCAGCAGCCAAGATCCGATCCGCAGGGGAAAAGGCTACACCTTC